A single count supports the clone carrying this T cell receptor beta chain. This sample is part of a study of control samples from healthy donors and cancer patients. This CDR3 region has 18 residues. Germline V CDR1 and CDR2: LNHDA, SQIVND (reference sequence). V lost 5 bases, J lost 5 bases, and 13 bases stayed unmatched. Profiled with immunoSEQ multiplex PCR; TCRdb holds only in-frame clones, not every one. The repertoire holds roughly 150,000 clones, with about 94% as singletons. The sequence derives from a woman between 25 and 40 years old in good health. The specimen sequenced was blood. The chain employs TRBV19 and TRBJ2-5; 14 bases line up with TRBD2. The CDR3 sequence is CASSPGGLAGEGQETQYF. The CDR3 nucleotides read TGTGCCAGTAGTCCGGGGGGACTAGCGGGAGAGGGGCAGGAGACCCAGTACTTC.